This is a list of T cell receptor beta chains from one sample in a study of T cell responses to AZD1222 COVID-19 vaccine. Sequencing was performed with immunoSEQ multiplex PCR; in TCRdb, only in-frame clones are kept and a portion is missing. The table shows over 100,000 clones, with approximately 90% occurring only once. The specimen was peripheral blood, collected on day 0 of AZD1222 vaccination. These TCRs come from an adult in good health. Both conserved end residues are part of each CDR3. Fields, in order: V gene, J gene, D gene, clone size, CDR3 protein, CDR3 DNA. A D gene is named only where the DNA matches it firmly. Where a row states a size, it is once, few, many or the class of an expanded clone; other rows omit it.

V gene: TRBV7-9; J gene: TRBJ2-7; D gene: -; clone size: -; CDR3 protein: CASSLVGGDSYEQYF; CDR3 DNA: TGTGCCAGCAGCCTAGTGGGGGGCGACTCCTACGAGCAGTACTTC
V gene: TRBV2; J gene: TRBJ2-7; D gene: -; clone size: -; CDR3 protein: CASSVGGVYDEQYF; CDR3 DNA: TGTGCCAGCAGTGTTGGTGGGGTTTACGACGAGCAGTACTTC
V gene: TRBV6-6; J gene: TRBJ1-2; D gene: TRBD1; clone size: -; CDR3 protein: CASSRSTGQKANYGYTF; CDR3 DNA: TGTGCCAGCAGTCGATCCACGGGACAGAAAGCTAACTATGGCTACACCTTC
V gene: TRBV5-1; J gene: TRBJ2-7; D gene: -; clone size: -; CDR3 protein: CASSFVGESSYEQYF; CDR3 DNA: TGCGCCAGCAGCTTTGTCGGAGAAAGCTCCTACGAGCAGTACTTC
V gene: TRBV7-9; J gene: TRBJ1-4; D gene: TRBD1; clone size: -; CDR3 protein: CASIGTGGSEKLFF; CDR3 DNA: TGTGCCAGCATCGGGACAGGGGGCAGTGAAAAACTGTTTTTT
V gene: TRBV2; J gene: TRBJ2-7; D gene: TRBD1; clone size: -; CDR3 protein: CASSEGTGIFEQYF; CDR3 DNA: TGTGCCAGCAGTGAAGGGACAGGGATCTTCGAGCAGTACTTC
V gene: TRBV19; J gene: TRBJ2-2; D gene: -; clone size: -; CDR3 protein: CASIGYTGELFF; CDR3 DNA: TGTGCCAGTATAGGATACACCGGGGAGCTGTTTTTT
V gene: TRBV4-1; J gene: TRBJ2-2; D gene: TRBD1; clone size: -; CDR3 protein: CASSQWTGEAGELFF; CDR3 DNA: TGCGCCAGCAGCCAATGGACAGGGGAGGCCGGGGAGCTGTTTTTT
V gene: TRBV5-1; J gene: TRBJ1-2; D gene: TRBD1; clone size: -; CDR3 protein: CASSLVMTGGDGYTF; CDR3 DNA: TGCGCCAGCAGCTTGGTCATGACAGGGGGCGATGGCTACACCTTC
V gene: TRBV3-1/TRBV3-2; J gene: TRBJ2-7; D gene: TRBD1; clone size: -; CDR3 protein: CASSQQTGDVQYF; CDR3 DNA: TGTGCCAGCAGCCAACAGACAGGGGACGTGCAGTACTTC
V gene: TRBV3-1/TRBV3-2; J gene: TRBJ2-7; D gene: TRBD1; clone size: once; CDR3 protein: CASSRRQGAYEQYF; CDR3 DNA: TGTGCCAGCAGCCGCCGGCAGGGGGCCTACGAGCAGTACTTC
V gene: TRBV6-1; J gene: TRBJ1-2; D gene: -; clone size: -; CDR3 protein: CASSELSSGVDYGYTF; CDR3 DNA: TGTGCCAGCAGTGAGCTTTCATCAGGGGTCGACTATGGCTACACCTTC
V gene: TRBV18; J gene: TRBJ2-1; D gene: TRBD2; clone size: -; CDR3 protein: CASSAGGVNEQFF; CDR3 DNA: TGTGCCAGCTCAGCGGGAGGGGTCAATGAGCAGTTCTTC
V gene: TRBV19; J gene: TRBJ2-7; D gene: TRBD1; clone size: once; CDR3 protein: CARDRSLYEQYF; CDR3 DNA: TGTGCTCGGGACAGGAGTCTCTACGAGCAGTACTTC
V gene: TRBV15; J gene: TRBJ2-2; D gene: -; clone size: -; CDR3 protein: CATSSPEGGLNTGELFF; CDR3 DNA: TGTGCCACCAGCAGCCCCGAGGGGGGCCTGAACACCGGGGAGCTGTTTTTT
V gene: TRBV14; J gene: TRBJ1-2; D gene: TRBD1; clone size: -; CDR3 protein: CASSRDSTLNYGYTF; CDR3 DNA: TGTGCCAGCAGCCGGGACAGCACCCTAAACTATGGCTACACCTTC
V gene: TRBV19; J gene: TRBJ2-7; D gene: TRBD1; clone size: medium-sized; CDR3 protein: CASSLGQGAREQYF; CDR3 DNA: TGTGCCAGTAGTTTGGGACAGGGGGCGAGGGAGCAGTACTTC
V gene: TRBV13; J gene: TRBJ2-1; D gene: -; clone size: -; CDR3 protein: CASSLSDLGSNEQFF; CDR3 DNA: TGTGCCAGCAGCCTCTCGGACTTAGGGTCCAATGAGCAGTTCTTC
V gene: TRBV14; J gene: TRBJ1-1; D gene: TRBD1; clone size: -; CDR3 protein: CASSHIPGVKDRASTEAFF; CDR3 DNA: TGTGCCAGCAGCCACATCCCCGGGGTTAAGGACAGGGCCAGCACTGAAGCTTTCTTT
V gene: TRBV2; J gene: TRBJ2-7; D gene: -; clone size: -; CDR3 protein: CASSEKKFPDEQYF; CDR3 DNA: TGTGCCAGCAGTGAGAAGAAGTTTCCTGACGAGCAGTACTTC
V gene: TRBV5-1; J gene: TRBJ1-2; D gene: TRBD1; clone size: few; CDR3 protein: CASRLPGQGDYGYTF; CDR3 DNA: TGCGCCAGCAGACTTCCGGGACAGGGGGATTACGGCTACACCTTC
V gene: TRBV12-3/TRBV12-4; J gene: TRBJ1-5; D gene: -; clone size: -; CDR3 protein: CASSLGNQPQHF; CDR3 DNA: TGTGCCAGCAGTTTAGGCAATCAGCCCCAGCATTTT
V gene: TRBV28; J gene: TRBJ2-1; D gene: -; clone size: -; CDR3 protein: CASSLQVNEQFF; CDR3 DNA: TGTGCCAGCAGTTTACAAGTAAATGAGCAGTTCTTC
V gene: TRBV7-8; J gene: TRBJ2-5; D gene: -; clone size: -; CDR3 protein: CASSFTRESNQETQYF; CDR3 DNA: TGTGCCAGCAGCTTTACCAGGGAATCGAATCAAGAGACCCAGTACTTC
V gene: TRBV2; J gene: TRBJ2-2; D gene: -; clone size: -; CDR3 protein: CASTHPRQEYTGELFF; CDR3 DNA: TGTGCCAGCACCCACCCCAGACAGGAGTACACCGGGGAGCTGTTTTTT
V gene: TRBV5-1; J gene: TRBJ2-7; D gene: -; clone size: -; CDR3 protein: CASSSGDSSYEQYF; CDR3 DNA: TGCGCCAGCAGCTCGGGGGACAGCTCCTACGAGCAGTACTTC
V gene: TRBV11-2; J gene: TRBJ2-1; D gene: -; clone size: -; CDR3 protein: CASTPRIEAGNEQFF; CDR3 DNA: TGTGCCAGCACCCCCCGGATTGAGGCGGGAAATGAGCAGTTCTTC
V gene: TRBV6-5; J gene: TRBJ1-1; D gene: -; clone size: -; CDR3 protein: CASRGKAPNTEAFF; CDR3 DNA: TGTGCCAGCAGGGGAAAAGCCCCTAACACTGAAGCTTTCTTT
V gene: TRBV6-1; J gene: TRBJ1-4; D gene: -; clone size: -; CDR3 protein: CASSEATRGQRGEKLFF; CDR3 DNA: TGTGCCAGCAGTGAAGCGACTCGGGGTCAGCGGGGTGAAAAACTGTTTTTT
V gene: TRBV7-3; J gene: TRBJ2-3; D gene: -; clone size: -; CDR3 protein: CASSLFGGTSTDTQYF; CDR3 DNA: TGTGCCAGCAGCTTATTTGGGGGAACTAGCACAGATACGCAGTATTTT
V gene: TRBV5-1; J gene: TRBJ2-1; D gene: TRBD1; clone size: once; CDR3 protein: CASTLTGLYNEQFF; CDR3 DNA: TGCGCCAGCACCTTGACAGGGCTTTACAATGAGCAGTTCTTC
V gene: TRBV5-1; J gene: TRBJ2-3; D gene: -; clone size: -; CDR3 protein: CASSLGDHSTDTQYF; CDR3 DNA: TGCGCCAGCAGCTTGGGTGACCATAGCACAGATACGCAGTATTTT
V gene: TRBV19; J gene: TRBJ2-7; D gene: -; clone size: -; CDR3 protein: CASSHAGTYEQYF; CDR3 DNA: TGTGCCAGTAGCCACGCCGGGACCTACGAGCAGTACTTC
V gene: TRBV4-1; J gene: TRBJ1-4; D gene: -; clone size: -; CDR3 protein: CASSHLLRRTRDEKLFF; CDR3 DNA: TGCGCCAGCAGCCACCTACTCCGGAGGACGCGGGATGAAAAACTGTTTTTT
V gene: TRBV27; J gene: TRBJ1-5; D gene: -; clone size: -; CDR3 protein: CASSFVSNQPQHF; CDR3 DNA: TGTGCCAGCAGTTTTGTTAGCAATCAGCCCCAGCATTTT
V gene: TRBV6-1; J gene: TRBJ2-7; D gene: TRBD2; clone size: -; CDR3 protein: CASSESRGAFYEQYF; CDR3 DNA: TGTGCCAGCAGTGAATCGCGGGGGGCCTTCTACGAGCAGTACTTC
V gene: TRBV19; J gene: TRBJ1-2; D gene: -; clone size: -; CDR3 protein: CASSEQGAEGYTF; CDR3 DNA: TGTGCCAGTAGTGAACAGGGTGCGGAAGGCTACACCTTC
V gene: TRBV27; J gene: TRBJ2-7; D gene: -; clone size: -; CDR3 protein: CASSITSGGAHEQYF; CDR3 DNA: TGTGCCAGCAGTATTACTAGTGGGGGGGCCCACGAGCAGTACTTC
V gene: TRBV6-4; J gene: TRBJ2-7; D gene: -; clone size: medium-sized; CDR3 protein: CASSDSRCRGGSYEQYF; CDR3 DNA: TGTGCCAGCAGTGACTCGCGGTGCCGAGGTGGATCCTACGAGCAGTACTTC
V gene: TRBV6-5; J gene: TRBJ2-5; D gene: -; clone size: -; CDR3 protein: CVLRPDIETQYF; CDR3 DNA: TGTGTTCTCAGGCCGGATATAGAGACCCAGTACTTC
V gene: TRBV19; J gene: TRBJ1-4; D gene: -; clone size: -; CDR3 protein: CASKTETEKLFF; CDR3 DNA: TGTGCCAGTAAGACGGAAACTGAAAAACTGTTTTTT